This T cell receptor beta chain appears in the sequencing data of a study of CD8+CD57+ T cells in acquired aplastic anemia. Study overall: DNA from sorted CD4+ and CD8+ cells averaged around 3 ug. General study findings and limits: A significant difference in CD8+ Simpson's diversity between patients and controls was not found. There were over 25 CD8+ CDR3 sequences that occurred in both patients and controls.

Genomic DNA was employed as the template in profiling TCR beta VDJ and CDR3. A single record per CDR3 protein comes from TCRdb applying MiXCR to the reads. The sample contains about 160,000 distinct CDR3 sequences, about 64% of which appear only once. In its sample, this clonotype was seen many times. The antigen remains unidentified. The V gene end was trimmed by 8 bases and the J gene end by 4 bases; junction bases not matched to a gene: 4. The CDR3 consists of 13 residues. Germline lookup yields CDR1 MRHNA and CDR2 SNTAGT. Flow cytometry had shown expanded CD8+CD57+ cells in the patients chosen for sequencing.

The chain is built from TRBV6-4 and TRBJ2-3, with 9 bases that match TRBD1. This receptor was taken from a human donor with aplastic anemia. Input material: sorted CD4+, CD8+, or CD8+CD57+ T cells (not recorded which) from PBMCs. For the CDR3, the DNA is TGTGCCAGCGGGGACAGGGAGGCAGATACGCAGTATTTT. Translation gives CASGDREADTQYF.